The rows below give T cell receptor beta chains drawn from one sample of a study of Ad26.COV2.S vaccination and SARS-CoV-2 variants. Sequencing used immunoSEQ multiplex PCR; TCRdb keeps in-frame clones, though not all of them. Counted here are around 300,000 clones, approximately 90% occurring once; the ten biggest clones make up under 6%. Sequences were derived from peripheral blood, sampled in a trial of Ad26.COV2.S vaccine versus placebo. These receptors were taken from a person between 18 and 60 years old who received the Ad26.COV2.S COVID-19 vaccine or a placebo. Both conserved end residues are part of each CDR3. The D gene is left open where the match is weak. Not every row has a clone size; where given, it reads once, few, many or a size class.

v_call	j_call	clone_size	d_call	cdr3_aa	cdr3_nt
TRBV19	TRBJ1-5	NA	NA	CASSIAAYIEASNQPQHF	TGTGCCAGTAGTATTGCGGCGTATATTGAAGCTAGCAATCAGCCCCAGCATTTT
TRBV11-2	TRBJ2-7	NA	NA	CASSLAAGVSYEQYF	TGTGCCAGCAGCTTAGCTGCAGGAGTGAGCTACGAGCAGTACTTC
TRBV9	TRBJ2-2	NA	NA	CASSVVAYPNTGELFF	TGTGCCAGCAGCGTAGTGGCGTACCCGAACACCGGGGAGCTGTTTTTT
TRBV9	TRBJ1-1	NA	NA	CASSVVSGTEAFF	TGTGCCAGCAGCGTAGTTTCGGGGACTGAAGCTTTCTTT
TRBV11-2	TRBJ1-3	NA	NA	CASSLVWSPGNTIYF	TGTGCCAGCAGCTTAGTGTGGTCCCCTGGAAACACCATATATTTT
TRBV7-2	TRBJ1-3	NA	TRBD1	CASSTQTGHSGNTIYF	TGTGCCAGCAGCACGCAGACAGGGCACTCTGGAAACACCATATATTTT
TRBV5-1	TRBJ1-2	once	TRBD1	CASSSGTGPNYGYTF	TGCGCCAGCAGCTCCGGGACAGGCCCTAACTATGGCTACACCTTC
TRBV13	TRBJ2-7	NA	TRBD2	CASSLAVLAGDGEQYF	TGTGCCAGCAGCTTAGCCGTACTAGCGGGAGATGGCGAGCAGTACTTC
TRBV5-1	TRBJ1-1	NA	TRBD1	CASSSGTGTKAFF	TGCGCCAGCAGCTCCGGGACAGGGACGAAAGCTTTCTTT
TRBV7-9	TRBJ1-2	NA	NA	CASSQSGYYGYTF	TGTGCCAGCAGCCAGTCGGGGTACTATGGCTACACCTTC
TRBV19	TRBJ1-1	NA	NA	CASSSRENTEAFF	TGTGCCAGTAGTTCCCGGGAAAACACTGAAGCTTTCTTT
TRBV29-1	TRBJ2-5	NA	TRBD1	CSVLDPGQGRGTQYF	TGCAGCGTTCTCGATCCGGGACAGGGGCGTGGGACCCAGTACTTC
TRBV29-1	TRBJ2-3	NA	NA	CSVEGFPDADTQYF	TGCAGCGTTGAAGGCTTTCCAGACGCAGATACGCAGTATTTT
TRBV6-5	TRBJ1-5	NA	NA	CASIRGLNSNQPQHF	TGTGCCAGCATCAGGGGACTCAATAGCAATCAGCCCCAGCATTTT
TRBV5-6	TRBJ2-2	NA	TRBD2	CASSRGLAGVTGELFF	TGTGCCAGCAGCCGTGGACTAGCGGGCGTCACCGGGGAGCTGTTTTTT
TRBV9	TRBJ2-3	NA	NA	CASSVGVEADTQYF	TGTGCCAGCAGCGTCGGGGTAGAGGCAGATACGCAGTATTTT
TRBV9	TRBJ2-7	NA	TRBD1	CASSVSGQGYDEQYF	TGTGCCAGCAGCGTTTCGGGACAGGGGTATGACGAGCAGTACTTC
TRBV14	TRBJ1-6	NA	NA	CASSQRGNNSPLHF	TGTGCCAGCAGCCAACGTGGGAATAATTCACCCCTCCACTTT
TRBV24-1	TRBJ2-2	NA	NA	CATSVSTNTGELFF	TGTGCCACCAGTGTGTCTACCAACACCGGGGAGCTGTTTTTT
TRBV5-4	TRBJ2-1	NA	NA	CASSLGTDNEQFF	TGTGCCAGCAGCTTGGGGACAGACAATGAGCAGTTCTTC
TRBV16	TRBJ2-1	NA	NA	CASSRNNEQFF	TGTGCCAGCAGCCGGAACAATGAGCAGTTCTTC
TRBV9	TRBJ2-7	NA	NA	CASSVVGAGEQYF	TGTGCCAGCAGCGTAGTCGGGGCGGGCGAGCAGTACTTC
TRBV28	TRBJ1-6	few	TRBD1	CASTSGGLSSYNSPLHF	TGTGCCTCTACTTCAGGGGGCTTAAGCTCCTATAATTCACCCCTCCACTTT
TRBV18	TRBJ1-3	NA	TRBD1	CASSPDRGSNTIYF	TGTGCCAGCTCGCCTGACAGGGGGTCGAACACCATATATTTT
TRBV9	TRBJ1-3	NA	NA	CASSVGSWSSGNTIYF	TGTGCCAGCAGCGTAGGGAGCTGGAGCTCTGGAAACACCATATATTTT
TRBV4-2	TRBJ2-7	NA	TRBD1	CASSQGISWYGTGGAGEQYF	TGTGCCAGCAGCCAAGGAATTTCATGGTACGGGACAGGCGGGGCGGGAGAGCAGTACTTC
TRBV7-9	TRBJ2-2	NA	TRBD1	CASSLEATGTVGELFF	TGTGCCAGCAGCTTAGAAGCGACAGGGACGGTCGGGGAGCTGTTTTTT
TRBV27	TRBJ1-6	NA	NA	CASSLEGSSYNSPLHF	TGTGCCAGCAGTTTGGAGGGGAGCTCCTATAATTCACCCCTCCACTTT
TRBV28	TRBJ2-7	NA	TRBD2	CASSPATSGSVYEQYF	TGTGCCAGCAGTCCAGCGACTAGCGGGAGCGTGTACGAGCAGTACTTC
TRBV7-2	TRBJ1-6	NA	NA	CASSLFRAANSPLHF	TGTGCCAGCAGCTTATTTCGGGCAGCGAATTCACCCCTCCACTTT
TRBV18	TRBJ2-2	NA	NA	CASSPLRGSNTGELFF	TGTGCCAGCTCACCACTTAGGGGATCGAACACCGGGGAGCTGTTTTTT
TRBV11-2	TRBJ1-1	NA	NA	CASSLASIRGRNTEAFF	TGTGCCAGCAGCTTAGCCAGTATTAGAGGTCGGAACACTGAAGCTTTCTTT
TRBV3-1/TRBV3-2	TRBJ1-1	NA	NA	CASSQGGQGRGTEAFF	TGTGCCAGCAGCCAAGGAGGGCAAGGGAGGGGTACTGAAGCTTTCTTT
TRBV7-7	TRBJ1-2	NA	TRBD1	CASSPRGGTATNYGYTF	TGTGCTAGCAGCCCCCGGGGGGGGACAGCCACTAACTATGGCTACACCTTC